This T cell receptor (beta chain) was captured in a study of CD8 T cells in ankylosing spondylitis. Ten or more counts support this clonotype. Trimming at V came to 8 bases and at J to 2 bases, leaving 7 bases not matched to a gene. Germline-derived CDR1 and CDR2 are SGHVS and FQNEAQ. CDR3 size: 14 residues. MiXCR, applied by TCRdb to the 5' RACE reads, yields one record per CDR3 protein. This table holds around 140,000 distinct CDR3 sequences, more than 9.5% found once. The V gene is TRBV7-8, the J gene TRBJ2-3; 7 bases map to TRBD1. The sample taken for sequencing was blood, either unsorted or a sorted T cell fraction (not recorded which). The sequence derives from a female donor with ankylosing spondylitis or in good health (not recorded which). The CDR3 DNA reads TGTGCCAGCTGCGGACAGGTCACCACAGATACGCAGTATTTT. The encoded protein is CASCGQVTTDTQYF.